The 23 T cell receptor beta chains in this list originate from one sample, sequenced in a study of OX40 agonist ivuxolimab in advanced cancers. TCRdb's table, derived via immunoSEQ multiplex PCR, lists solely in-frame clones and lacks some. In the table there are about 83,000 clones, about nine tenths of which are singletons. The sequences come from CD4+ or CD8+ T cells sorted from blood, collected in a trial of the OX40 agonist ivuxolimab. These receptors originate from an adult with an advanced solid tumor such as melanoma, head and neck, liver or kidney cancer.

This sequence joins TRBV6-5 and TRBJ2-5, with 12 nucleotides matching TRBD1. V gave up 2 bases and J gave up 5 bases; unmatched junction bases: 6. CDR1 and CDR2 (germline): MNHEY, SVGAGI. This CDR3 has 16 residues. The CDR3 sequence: CASSYPGQGARETQYF. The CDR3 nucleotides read TGTGCCAGCAGTTACCCGGGACAGGGGGCGCGGGAGACCCAGTACTTC.

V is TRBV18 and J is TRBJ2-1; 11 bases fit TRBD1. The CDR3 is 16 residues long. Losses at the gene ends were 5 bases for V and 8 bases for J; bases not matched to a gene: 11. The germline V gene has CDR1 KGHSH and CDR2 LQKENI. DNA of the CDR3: TGTGCCAGCTCAACTGGACAGGGGGCCCGGGTCGATGAGCAGTTCTTC. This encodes CASSTGQGARVDEQFF.

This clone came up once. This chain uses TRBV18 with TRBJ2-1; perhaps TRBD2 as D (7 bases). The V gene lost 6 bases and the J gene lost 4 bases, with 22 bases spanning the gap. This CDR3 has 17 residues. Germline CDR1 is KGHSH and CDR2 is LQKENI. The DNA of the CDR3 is TGTGCCAGCTCCCGAGCGGGGAACAGGGAAATATACAATGAGCAGTTCTTC. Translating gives CASSRAGNREIYNEQFF.

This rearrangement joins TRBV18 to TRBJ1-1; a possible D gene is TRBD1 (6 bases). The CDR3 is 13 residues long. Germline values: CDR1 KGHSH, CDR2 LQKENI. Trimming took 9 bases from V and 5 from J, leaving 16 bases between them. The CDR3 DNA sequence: TGTGCCAGTCGGGGGCAGGGAGGGACTGAAGCTTTCTTT. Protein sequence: CASRGQGGTEAFF.

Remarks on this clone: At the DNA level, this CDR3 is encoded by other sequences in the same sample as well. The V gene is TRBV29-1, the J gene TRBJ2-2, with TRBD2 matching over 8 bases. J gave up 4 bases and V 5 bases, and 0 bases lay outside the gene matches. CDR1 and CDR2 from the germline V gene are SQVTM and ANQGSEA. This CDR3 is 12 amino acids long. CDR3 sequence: CSVRGGTGELFF. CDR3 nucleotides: TGCAGCGTTCGGGGGGGCACCGGGGAGCTGTTTTTT.

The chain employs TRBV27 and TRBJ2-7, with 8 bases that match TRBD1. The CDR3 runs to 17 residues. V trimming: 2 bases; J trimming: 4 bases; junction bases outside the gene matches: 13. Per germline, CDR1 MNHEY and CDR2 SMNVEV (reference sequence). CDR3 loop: CASSLLDLTGAIYEQYF. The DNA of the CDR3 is TGTGCCAGCAGTTTACTAGACCTGACAGGGGCTATATACGAGCAGTACTTC.

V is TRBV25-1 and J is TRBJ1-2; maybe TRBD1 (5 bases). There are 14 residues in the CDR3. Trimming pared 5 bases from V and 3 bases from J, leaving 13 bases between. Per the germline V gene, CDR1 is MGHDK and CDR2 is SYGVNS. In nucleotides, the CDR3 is TGTGCCAGCAGTACAACAGGAGAGGACTATGGCTACACCTTC. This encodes CASSTTGEDYGYTF.

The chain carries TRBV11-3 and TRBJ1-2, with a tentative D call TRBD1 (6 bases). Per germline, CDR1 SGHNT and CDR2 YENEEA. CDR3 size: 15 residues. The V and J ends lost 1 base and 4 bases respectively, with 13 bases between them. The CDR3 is CASSLGAGEGYGYTF. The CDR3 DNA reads TGTGCCAGCAGCTTAGGGGCAGGGGAGGGCTATGGCTACACCTTC.

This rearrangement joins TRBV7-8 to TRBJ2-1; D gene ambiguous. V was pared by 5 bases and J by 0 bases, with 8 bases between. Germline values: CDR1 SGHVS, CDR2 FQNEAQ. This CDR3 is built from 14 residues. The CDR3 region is CASSQYGSYNEQFF. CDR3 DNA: TGTGCCAGCAGCCAATACGGCTCCTACAATGAGCAGTTCTTC.

CDR3 in DNA: TGTGCCACCAGCAGAGAAGACGGGAAGGGGCGCTCGAGGGGCTACACCTTC. The encoded protein is CATSREDGKGRSRGYTF. This chain connects TRBV15 to TRBJ1-2; a possible D gene is TRBD1 (5 bases). The V end lost 0 bases, the J end lost 8 bases, and 22 bases lay between the germline ends. The CDR3 sequence is 17 residues long. Per germline, CDR1 LNHNV and CDR2 YYDKDF (reference sequence). Drawing the rest from reference TRBV15 and TRBJ1-2, the complete variable domain is DAMVIQNPRYQVTQFGKPVTLSCSQTLNHNVMYWYQQKSSQAPKLLFHYYDKDFNNEADTPDNFQSRRPNTSFCFLDIRSPGLGDTAMYLCATSREDGKGRSRGYTFGSGTRLTVV.

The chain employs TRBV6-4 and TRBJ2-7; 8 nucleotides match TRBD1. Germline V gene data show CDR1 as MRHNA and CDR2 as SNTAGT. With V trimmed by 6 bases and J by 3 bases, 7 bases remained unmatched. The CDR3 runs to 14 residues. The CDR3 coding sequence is TGTGCCAGCAGCCAGACAGGGGCCGACTACGAGCAGTACTTC. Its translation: CASSQTGADYEQYF.

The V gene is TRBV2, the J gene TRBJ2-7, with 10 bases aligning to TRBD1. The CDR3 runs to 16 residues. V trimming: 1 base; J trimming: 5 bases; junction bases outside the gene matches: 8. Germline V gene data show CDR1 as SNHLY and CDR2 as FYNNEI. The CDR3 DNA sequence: TGTGCCAGCAGTGAAGGTCCGGGACAGGGGTTCCACGAGCAGTACTTC. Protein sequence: CASSEGPGQGFHEQYF.

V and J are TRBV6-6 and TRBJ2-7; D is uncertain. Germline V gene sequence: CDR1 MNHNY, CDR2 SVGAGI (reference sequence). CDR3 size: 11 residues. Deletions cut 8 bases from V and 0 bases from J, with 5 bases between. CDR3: CASGYSYEQYF. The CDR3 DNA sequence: TGTGCCAGCGGGTACTCCTACGAGCAGTACTTC.

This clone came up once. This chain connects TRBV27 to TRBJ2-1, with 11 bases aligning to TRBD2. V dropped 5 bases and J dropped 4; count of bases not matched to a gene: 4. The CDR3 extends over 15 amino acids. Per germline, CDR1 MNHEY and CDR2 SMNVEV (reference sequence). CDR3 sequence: CASSQGTSGYNEQFF. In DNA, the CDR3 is TGTGCCAGCAGTCAGGGGACTAGCGGATACAATGAGCAGTTCTTC.

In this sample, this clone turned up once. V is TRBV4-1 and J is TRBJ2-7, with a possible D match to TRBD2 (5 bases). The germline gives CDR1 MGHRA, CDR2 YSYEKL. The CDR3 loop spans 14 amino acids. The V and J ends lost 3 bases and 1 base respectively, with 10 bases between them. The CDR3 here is CASSQRALSYEQYF. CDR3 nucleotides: TGCGCCAGCAGCCAGAGGGCCCTTTCCTACGAGCAGTACTTC.

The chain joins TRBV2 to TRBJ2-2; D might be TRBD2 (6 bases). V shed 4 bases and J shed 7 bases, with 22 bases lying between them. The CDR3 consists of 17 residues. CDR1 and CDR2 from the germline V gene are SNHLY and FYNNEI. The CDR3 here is CASSALARGKYGGELFF. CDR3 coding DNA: TGTGCCAGCAGTGCCCTAGCGAGAGGGAAATATGGCGGGGAGCTGTTTTTT.

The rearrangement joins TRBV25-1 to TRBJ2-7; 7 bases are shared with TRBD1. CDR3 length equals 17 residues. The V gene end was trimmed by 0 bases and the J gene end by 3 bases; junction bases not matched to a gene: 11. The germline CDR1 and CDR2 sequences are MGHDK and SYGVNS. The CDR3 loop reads CASSEYRTGIIVYEQYF. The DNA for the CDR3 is TGTGCCAGCAGTGAATACCGGACAGGAATCATTGTCTACGAGCAGTACTTC.

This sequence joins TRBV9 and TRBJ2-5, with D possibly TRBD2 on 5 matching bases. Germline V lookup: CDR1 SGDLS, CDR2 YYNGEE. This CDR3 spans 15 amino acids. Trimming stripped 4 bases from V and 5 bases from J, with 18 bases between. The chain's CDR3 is CASSRGGLRSETQYF. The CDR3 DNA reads TGTGCCAGCAGCCGAGGCGGGCTACGCAGCGAGACCCAGTACTTC.

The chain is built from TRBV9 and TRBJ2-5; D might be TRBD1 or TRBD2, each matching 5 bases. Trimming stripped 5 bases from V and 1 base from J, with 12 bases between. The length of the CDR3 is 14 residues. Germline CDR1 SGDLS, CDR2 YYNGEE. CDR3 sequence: CASSPYGTQETQYF. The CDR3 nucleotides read TGTGCCAGCAGTCCATACGGGACCCAAGAGACCCAGTACTTC. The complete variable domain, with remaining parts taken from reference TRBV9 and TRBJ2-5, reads DSGVTQTPKHLITATGQRVTLRCSPRSGDLSVYWYQQSLDQGLQFLIQYYNGEERAKGNILERFSAQQFPDLHSELNLSSLELGDSALYFCASSPYGTQETQYFGPGTRLLVL.

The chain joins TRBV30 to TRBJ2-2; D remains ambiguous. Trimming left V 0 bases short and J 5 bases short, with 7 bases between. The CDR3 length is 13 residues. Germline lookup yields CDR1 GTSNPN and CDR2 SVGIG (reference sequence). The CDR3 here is CAWSVTETGELFF. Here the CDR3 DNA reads TGTGCCTGGAGTGTAACGGAGACCGGGGAGCTGTTTTTT.

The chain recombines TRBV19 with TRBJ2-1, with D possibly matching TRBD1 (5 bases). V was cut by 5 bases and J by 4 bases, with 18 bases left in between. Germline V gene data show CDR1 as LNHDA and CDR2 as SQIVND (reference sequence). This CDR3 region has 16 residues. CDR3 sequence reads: CASSGPLKGPYNEQFF. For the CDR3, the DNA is TGTGCCAGTAGTGGCCCCCTTAAGGGGCCATACAATGAGCAGTTCTTC.

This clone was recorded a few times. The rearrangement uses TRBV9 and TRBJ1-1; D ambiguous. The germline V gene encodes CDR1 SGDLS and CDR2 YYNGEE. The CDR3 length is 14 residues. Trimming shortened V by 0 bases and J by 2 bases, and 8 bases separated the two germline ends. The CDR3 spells CASSVASINTEAFF. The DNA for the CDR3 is TGTGCCAGCAGCGTAGCGTCCATTAACACTGAAGCTTTCTTT.

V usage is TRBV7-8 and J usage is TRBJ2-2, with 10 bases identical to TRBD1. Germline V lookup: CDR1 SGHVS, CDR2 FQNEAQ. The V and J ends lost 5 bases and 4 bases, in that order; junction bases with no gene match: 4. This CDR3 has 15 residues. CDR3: CASSLDRGITGELFF. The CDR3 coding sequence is TGTGCCAGCAGCCTGGACAGGGGGATCACCGGGGAGCTGTTTTTT.